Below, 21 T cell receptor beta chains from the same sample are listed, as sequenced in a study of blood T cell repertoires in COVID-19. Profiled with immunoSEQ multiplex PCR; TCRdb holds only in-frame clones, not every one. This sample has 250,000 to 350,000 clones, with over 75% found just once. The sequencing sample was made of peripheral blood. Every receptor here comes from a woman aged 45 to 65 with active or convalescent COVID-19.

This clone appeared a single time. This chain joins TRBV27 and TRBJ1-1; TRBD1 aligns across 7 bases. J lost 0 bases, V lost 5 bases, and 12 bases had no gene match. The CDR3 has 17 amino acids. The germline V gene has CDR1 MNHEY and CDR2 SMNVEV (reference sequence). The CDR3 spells CASSRQQGSNLNTEAFF. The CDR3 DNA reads TGTGCCAGCAGTCGCCAACAGGGGTCCAATCTGAACACTGAAGCTTTCTTT.

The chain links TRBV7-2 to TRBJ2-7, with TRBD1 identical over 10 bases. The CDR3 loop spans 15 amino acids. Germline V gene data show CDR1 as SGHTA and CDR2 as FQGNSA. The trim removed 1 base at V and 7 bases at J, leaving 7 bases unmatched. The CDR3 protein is CASSLGGTGAREQYF. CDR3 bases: TGTGCCAGCAGCTTAGGTGGGACAGGGGCTCGGGAGCAGTACTTC.

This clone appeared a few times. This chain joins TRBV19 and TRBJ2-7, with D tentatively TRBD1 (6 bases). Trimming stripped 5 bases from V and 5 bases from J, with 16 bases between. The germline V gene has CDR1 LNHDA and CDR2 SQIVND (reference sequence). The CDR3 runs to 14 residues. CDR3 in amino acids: CASSSRDTLDEQYF. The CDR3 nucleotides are TGTGCCAGTAGTTCCCGGGACACCCTCGACGAGCAGTACTTC. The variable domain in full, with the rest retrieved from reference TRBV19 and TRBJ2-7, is DGGITQSPKYLFRKEGQNVTLSCEQNLNHDAMYWYRQDPGQGLRLIYYSQIVNDFQKGDIAEGYSVSREKKESFPLTVTSAQKNPTAFYLCASSSRDTLDEQYFGPGTRLTVT.

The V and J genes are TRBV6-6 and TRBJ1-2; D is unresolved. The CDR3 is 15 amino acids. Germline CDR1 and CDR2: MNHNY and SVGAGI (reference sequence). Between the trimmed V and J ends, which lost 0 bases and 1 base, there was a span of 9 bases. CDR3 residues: CASSYSQKNNYGYTF. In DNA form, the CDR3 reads TGTGCCAGCAGTTACTCCCAGAAGAATAACTATGGCTACACCTTC.

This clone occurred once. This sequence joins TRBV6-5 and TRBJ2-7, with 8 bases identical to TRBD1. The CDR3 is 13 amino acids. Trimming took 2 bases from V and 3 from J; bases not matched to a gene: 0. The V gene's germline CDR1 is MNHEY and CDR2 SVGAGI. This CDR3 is CASSYDRGYEQYF. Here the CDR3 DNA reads TGTGCCAGCAGTTACGACAGGGGCTACGAGCAGTACTTC.

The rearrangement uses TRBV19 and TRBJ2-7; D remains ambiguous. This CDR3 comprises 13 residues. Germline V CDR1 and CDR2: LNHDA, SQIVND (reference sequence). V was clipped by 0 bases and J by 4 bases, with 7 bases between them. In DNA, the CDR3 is TGTGCCAGTAGTATAGAACGGTATTACGAGCAGTACTTC. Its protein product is CASSIERYYEQYF. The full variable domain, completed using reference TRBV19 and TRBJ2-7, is DGGITQSPKYLFRKEGQNVTLSCEQNLNHDAMYWYRQDPGQGLRLIYYSQIVNDFQKGDIAEGYSVSREKKESFPLTVTSAQKNPTAFYLCASSIERYYEQYFGPGTRLTVT.

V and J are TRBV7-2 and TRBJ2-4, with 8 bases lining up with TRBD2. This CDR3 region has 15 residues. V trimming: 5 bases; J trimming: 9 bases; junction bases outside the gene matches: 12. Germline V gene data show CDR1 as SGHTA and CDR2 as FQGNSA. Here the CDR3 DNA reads TGTGCCAGCAGCCAACAGCCGGGACTAGGGTTCATTCAGTACTTC. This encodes CASSQQPGLGFIQYF.

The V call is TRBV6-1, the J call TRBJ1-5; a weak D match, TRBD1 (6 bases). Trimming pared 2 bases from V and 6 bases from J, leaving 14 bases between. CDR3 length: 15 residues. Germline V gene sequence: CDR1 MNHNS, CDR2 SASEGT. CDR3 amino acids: CASSEYSGAGQPQHF. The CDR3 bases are TGTGCCAGCAGTGAATATTCAGGGGCGGGTCAGCCCCAGCATTTT.

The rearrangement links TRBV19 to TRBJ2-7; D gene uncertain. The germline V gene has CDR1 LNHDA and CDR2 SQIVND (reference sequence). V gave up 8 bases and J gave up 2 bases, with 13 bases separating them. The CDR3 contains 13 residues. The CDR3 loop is CASSQALPYEQYF. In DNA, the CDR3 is TGTGCCAGTTCTCAGGCACTTCCCTACGAGCAGTACTTC.

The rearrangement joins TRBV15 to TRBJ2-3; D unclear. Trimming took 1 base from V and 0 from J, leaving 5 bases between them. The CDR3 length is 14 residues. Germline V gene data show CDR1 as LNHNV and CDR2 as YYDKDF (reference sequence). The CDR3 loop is CATSRVGSTDTQYF. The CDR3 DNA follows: TGTGCCACCAGCAGAGTCGGGAGCACAGATACGCAGTATTTT.

The CDR3 sequence is CASSPGTASDYTF. The CDR3 DNA reads as TGCGCCAGCAGCCCCGGGACAGCGTCGGACTACACCTTC. J is TRBJ1-2 and V is TRBV5-1; 7 nucleotides match TRBD1. This CDR3 has 13 amino acids. Trimming took 4 bases from V and 10 from J; bases not matched to a gene: 10. Germline-derived CDR1 and CDR2 are SGHRS and YFSETQ.

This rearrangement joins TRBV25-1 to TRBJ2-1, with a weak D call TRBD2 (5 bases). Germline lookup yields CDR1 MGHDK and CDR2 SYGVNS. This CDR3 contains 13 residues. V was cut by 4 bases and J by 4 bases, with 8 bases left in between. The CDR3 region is CASSATRYNEQFF. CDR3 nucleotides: TGTGCCAGCAGTGCCACTAGGTACAATGAGCAGTTCTTC.

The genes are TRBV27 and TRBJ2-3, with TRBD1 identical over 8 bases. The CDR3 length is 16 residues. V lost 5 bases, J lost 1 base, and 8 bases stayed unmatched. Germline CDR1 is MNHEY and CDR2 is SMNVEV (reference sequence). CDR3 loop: CASSLGQGRGTDTQYF. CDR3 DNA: TGTGCCAGCAGTCTCGGACAGGGAAGAGGCACAGATACGCAGTATTTT.

CDR3 protein: CASSIGGAHTGELFF. In nucleotides, the CDR3 is TGTGCCAGCAGCATAGGGGGGGCGCACACCGGGGAGCTGTTTTTT. The J gene is TRBJ2-2, the V gene TRBV28, with D possibly matching TRBD2 (7 bases). The CDR3 consists of 15 residues. Germline CDR1 MDHEN, CDR2 SYDVKM. Trimming removed 6 bases from V and 3 bases from J, with 14 bases in between.

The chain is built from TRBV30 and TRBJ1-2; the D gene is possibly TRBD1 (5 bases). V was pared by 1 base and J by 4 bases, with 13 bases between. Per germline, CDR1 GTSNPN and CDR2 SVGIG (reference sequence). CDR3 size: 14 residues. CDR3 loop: CAWSGGGHSYGYTF. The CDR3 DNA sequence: TGTGCCTGGAGTGGGGGAGGACACTCCTATGGCTACACCTTC.

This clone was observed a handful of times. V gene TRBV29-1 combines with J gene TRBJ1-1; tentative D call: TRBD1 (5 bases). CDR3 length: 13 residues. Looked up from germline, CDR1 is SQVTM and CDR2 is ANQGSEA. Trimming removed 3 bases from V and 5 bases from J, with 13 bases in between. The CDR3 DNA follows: TGCAGCGTTGAGGGAGGGACGGGGACTGAAGCTTTCTTT. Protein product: CSVEGGTGTEAFF. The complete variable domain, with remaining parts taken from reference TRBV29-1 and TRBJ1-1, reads SAVISQKPSRDICQRGTSLTIQCQVDSQVTMMFWYRQQPGQSLTLIATANQGSEATYESGFVIDKFPISRPNLTFSTLTVSNMSPEDSSIYLCSVEGGTGTEAFFGQGTRLTVV.

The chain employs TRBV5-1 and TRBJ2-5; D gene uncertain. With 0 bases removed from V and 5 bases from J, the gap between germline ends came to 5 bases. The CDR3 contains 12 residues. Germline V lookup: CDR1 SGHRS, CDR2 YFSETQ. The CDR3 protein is CASSLARETQYF. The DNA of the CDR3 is TGCGCCAGCAGCTTGGCCCGGGAGACCCAGTACTTC.

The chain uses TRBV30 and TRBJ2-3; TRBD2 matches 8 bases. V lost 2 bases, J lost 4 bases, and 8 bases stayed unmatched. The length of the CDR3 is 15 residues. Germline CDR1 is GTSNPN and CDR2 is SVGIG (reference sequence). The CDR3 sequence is CAWSLSGGQADTQYF. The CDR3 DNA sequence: TGTGCCTGGAGTTTAAGCGGGGGCCAAGCAGATACGCAGTATTTT.

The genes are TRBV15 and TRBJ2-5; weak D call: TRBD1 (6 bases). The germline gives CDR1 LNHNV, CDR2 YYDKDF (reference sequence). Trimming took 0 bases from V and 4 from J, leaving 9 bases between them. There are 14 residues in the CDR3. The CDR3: CATSRDVGAETQYF. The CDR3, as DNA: TGTGCCACCAGCAGAGATGTGGGGGCAGAGACCCAGTACTTC. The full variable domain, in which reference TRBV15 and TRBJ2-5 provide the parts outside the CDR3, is DAMVIQNPRYQVTQFGKPVTLSCSQTLNHNVMYWYQQKSSQAPKLLFHYYDKDFNNEADTPDNFQSRRPNTSFCFLDIRSPGLGDTAMYLCATSRDVGAETQYFGPGTRLLVL.

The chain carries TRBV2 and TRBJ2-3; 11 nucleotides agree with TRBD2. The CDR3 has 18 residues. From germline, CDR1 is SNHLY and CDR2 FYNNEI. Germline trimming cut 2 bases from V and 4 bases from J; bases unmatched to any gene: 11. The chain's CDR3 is CASSEWALAGGGSDTQYF. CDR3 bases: TGTGCCAGCAGTGAATGGGCCCTAGCGGGGGGCGGCTCAGATACGCAGTATTTT.

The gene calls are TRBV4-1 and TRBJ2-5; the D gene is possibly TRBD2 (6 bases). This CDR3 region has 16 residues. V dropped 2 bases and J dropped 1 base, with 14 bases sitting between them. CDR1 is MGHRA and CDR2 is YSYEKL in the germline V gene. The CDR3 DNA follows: TGCGCCAGCAGCCAACACTCCCTAGCGAGCCAAGAGACCCAGTACTTC. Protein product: CASSQHSLASQETQYF.